The source of this T cell receptor (beta chain) is a study of identifying expanded T cells in peripheral blood. Study conclusions and caveats: Variance in clone template counts between approximately two-week samples significantly increased with total template count across all healthy donors.

V shed 4 bases and J shed 0 bases, with 19 bases lying between them. The CDR3 totals 17 residues. CDR1 and CDR2 from the germline V gene are SGHRS and YFSETQ. On this clone: Antigen unknown.

During the collection period, no donor immune events like infections were recorded. Libraries were prepared by immunoSEQ multiplex PCR; TCRdb keeps only in-frame clonotypes and omits some of them. The data contain under 150,000 clones, more than 80% of them singletons. This chain links TRBV5-1 with TRBJ1-2; unclear D gene. The sequence came from a person between 18 and 75 years old in good health. The sample comprised blood. Here the CDR3 reads CASSRISDGSSNYGYTF. In nucleotides, the CDR3 is TGCGCCAGCAGCAGGATTTCGGACGGGAGTTCTAACTATGGCTACACCTTC.